This paragraph reports one T cell receptor beta chain. Its antigen is not known. PCR was performed using 60 Vbeta and 13 Jbeta primers. Clones were sequenced by immunoSEQ multiplex PCR, and TCRdb holds only the in-frame ones, with some missing. The sample gives some 170,000 clones, 72% of which show up once; under 2.5% is in the top ten. This specimen comes from a study of cytomegalovirus exposure and HLA in healthy donors. In the study overall: A previous analysis identified around 120 million unique TCR beta sequences derived from 180 million or so T cells. Unique TCRs numbering approximately 80 million, obtained from HLA-typed donors, made up an early data release.

General study points: Certain sequence variants were highly shared and formed a cluster, and this cluster was likely a sequencing artifact. HLA alleles were associated with around 17,000 TCR beta sequences in a later analysis at 0.05 false discovery rate.

Germline V gives CDR1 MNHEY, CDR2 SMNVEV (reference sequence). The trim removed 6 bases at V and 0 bases at J, leaving 6 bases unmatched. CDR3 length: 15 amino acids. This clonotype was sampled from a human donor in good health. The sample taken for sequencing was PBMCs. This chain connects TRBV27 to TRBJ1-2, with 8 positions matching TRBD1. The CDR3, as DNA: TGTGCCAGCAGGAAATCAGGGGGCTCTAACTATGGCTACACCTTC. It codes for CASRKSGGSNYGYTF.